This T cell receptor (beta chain) was sequenced during a study of blood T cell repertoires in COVID-19. Whole-study context: Sites across the United States, Italy and Spain contributed samples from acute and convalescent COVID-19. PBMCs, B-cell-depleted T cells, or T cells provided the cDNA or gDNA that made up the material.

CDR1 is KGHSH, CDR2 LQKENI, per germline. The CDR3 consists of 16 residues. V gave up 6 bases and J gave up 2 bases; unmatched junction bases: 9. Original analysis: For nucleated cells, counts were estimated from reference gene primer amplification. The repertoire was sequenced with immunoSEQ multiplex PCR; TCRdb's copy has only in-frame clones and lacks some. D and trimming were read from the DNA, whereas the V and J calls and clone size are those reported in that table. Altogether over 35,000 clones are present, approximately 85% being singletons, with the ten largest covering 44%. The specimen sequenced was peripheral blood. This chain uses TRBV18 with TRBJ2-5, with 10 positions matching TRBD2. This TCR was sampled from a man aged 55 to 70 with active or convalescent COVID-19. The CDR3 coding sequence is TGTGCCAGCTCGCTCAATCTAGCGGGAGTACAAGAGACCCAGTACTTC. It specifies CASSLNLAGVQETQYF.